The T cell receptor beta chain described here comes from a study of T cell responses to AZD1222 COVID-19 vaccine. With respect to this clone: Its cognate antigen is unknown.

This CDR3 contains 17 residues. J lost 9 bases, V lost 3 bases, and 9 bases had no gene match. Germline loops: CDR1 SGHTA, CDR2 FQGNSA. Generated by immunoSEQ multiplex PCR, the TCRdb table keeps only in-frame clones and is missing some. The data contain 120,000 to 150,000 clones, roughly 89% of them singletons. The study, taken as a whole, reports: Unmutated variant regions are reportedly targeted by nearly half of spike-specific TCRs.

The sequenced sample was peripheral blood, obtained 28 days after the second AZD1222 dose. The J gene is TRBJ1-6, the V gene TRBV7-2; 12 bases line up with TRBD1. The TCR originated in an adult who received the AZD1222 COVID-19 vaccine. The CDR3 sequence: CASSFYPPGQGASPLHF. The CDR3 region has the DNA TGTGCCAGCAGCTTTTATCCCCCGGGACAGGGGGCTTCACCCCTCCACTTT.